These 20 T cell receptor beta chains were all obtained from the same sample, sequenced in a study of blood T cell repertoires in COVID-19. Profiling relied on immunoSEQ multiplex PCR, and the TCRdb table lists in-frame clones only, not all of them. The sample holds about 76,000 clones; 86% are singletons and the top ten take 15% to 20%. Sequenced: peripheral blood. Receptor source: a human donor in a cohort sampled during active COVID-19.

The table lists this clone with a few counts. The rearrangement uses TRBV29-1 and TRBJ2-2, with D uncertain. This CDR3 is 20 amino acids long. V was pared by 5 bases and J by 0 bases, with 28 bases between. Germline CDR1 SQVTM, CDR2 ANQGSEA. The CDR3 sequence: CSVHERRVLPFTANTGELFF. The CDR3, as DNA: TGCAGCGTTCACGAACGACGGGTTCTCCCATTTACCGCGAACACCGGGGAGCTGTTTTTT.

This clone turned up a few times. The rearrangement links TRBV3-1 (or the pseudogene TRBV3-2) to TRBJ1-5, with a tentative D call TRBD1 (5 bases). V was pared by 4 bases and J by 6 bases, with 13 bases between. Germline assignment: CDR1 LGHDT and CDR2 YNNKEL (reference sequence). The CDR3 loop spans 14 amino acids. CDR3 sequence (DNA): TGTGCCAGCAGCCCCCGGGGGTTTGGTCAGCCCCAGCATTTT. Its protein product is CASSPRGFGQPQHF.

V and J are TRBV5-1 and TRBJ1-2; 9 nucleotides agree with TRBD1. The CDR3 extends over 14 amino acids. The germline gives CDR1 SGHRS, CDR2 YFSETQ. The V segment lost 4 bases and the J segment 4 bases; nucleotides outside the gene matches: 5. The DNA for the CDR3 is TGCGCCAGCAGCGCCGGGACAGGGAGCTATGGCTACACCTTC. Amino acids: CASSAGTGSYGYTF.

V is TRBV5-1 and J is TRBJ1-1; a weak D match, TRBD1 (6 bases). CDR1 SGHRS and CDR2 YFSETQ come from the germline V gene. This CDR3 is 17 amino acids long. V gave up 4 bases and J gave up 0 bases, with 19 bases separating them. CDR3 nucleotide sequence: TGCGCCAGCAGCCTGATAAGCAGGGGAACGGTGAACACTGAAGCTTTCTTT. This codes for CASSLISRGTVNTEAFF. Variable domain in full (rest from reference TRBV5-1 and TRBJ1-1): KAGVTQTPRYLIKTRGQQVTLSCSPISGHRSVSWYQQTPGQGLQFLFEYFSETQRNKGNFPGRFSGRQFSNSRSEMNVSTLELGDSALYLCASSLISRGTVNTEAFFGQGTRLTVV.

The rearrangement links TRBV5-1 to TRBJ2-3; tentatively, D is TRBD2 (6 bases). From germline, CDR1 is SGHRS and CDR2 YFSETQ. The CDR3 runs to 12 residues. Trimming took 3 bases from V and 7 from J, leaving 9 bases between them. The CDR3 nucleotides read TGCGCCAGCAGCTCCGGGGGTAATACGCAGTATTTT. Translating gives CASSSGGNTQYF. Variable domain in full (rest from reference TRBV5-1 and TRBJ2-3): KAGVTQTPRYLIKTRGQQVTLSCSPISGHRSVSWYQQTPGQGLQFLFEYFSETQRNKGNFPGRFSGRQFSNSRSEMNVSTLELGDSALYLCASSSGGNTQYFGPGTRLTVL.

The rearrangement joins TRBV6-5 to TRBJ2-6, with D unclear. The CDR3 has 14 residues. Deletions cut 7 bases from V and 2 bases from J, with 9 bases between. CDR1 MNHEY and CDR2 SVGAGI come from the germline V gene. The CDR3 protein is CASIFLAGANVLTF. CDR3 bases: TGTGCCAGCATCTTCCTCGCTGGGGCCAACGTCCTGACTTTC.

This chain uses TRBV5-1 with TRBJ2-7, with 12 positions matching TRBD2. Trimming cost V 0 bases and J 2 bases; bases outside gene matches: 12. The germline V gene encodes CDR1 SGHRS and CDR2 YFSETQ. CDR3 length equals 19 residues. The CDR3 is CASSLERTSGAQGAYEQYF. The CDR3 DNA follows: TGCGCCAGCAGCTTGGAAAGGACTAGCGGGGCTCAAGGGGCCTACGAGCAGTACTTC.

The chain carries TRBV30 and TRBJ1-4; D remains unclear. The CDR3 is 13 amino acids. Germline CDR1 and CDR2: GTSNPN and SVGIG (reference sequence). V was pared by 3 bases and J by 4 bases, with 9 bases between. The DNA for the CDR3 is TGTGCCTGGAGGTACAGCCGTAATGAAAAACTGTTTTTT. It codes for CAWRYSRNEKLFF.

The chain is built from TRBV5-1 and TRBJ1-4, with a possible D match to TRBD1 (5 bases). The CDR3 is 15 amino acids. CDR1 is SGHRS, CDR2 YFSETQ, per germline. Trimming removed 4 bases at V and 1 base at J, with 11 bases between. The CDR3: CASSESTVTNEKLFF. The CDR3, as DNA: TGCGCCAGCAGCGAGTCGACAGTAACTAATGAAAAACTGTTTTTT.

The CDR3 nucleotides read TGCGCCAGCAGCCAAGTAGGCGGGAACATTCAGTACTTC. This gives the protein CASSQVGGNIQYF. V gene TRBV4-1 combines with J gene TRBJ2-4; D might be TRBD2 (5 bases). This CDR3 is 13 amino acids long. Per germline, CDR1 MGHRA and CDR2 YSYEKL. Trimming stripped 1 base from V and 7 bases from J, with 8 bases between.

V gene TRBV6-5 combines with J gene TRBJ2-7; D not certain. Germline V CDR1 and CDR2: MNHEY, SVGAGI. Between the trimmed V and J ends, which lost 10 bases and 2 bases, there was a span of 12 bases. CDR3 size: 12 residues. CDR3 in amino acids: CATKTLTYEQYF. The CDR3, as DNA: TGTGCCACAAAGACACTTACCTACGAGCAGTACTTC.

The chain uses TRBV6-5 and TRBJ2-3; 8 nucleotides line up with TRBD1. This CDR3 comprises 14 residues. After removal of 6 bases from V and 2 bases from J, the junction contained 4 bases not matched to a gene. Germline CDR1 reads MNHEY; CDR2 reads SVGAGI. The CDR3 is CASSDRGPTDTQYF. Here the CDR3 DNA reads TGTGCCAGCAGCGACAGGGGTCCCACAGATACGCAGTATTTT.

The chain links TRBV5-1 to TRBJ1-4; tentative D call: TRBD1 (6 bases). V shed 4 bases and J shed 10 bases, with 8 bases lying between them. In germline, CDR1 is SGHRS, CDR2 YFSETQ. This CDR3 is 11 amino acids long. The CDR3 nucleotides are TGCGCCAGCAGCGCGACAGGAAAACTGTTTTTT. Translation: CASSATGKLFF. Based on the CDR3 plus reference TRBV5-1 and TRBJ1-4, the full variable domain is KAGVTQTPRYLIKTRGQQVTLSCSPISGHRSVSWYQQTPGQGLQFLFEYFSETQRNKGNFPGRFSGRQFSNSRSEMNVSTLELGDSALYLCASSATGKLFFGSGTQLSVL.

The chain uses TRBV4-1 and TRBJ1-3; D gene unclear. V lost 0 bases and J lost 0, with 18 bases in between. Per germline, CDR1 MGHRA and CDR2 YSYEKL. The CDR3 is 19 amino acids. The CDR3: CASSQEVMLATSSGNTIYF. The DNA of the CDR3 is TGCGCCAGCAGCCAAGAGGTAATGCTGGCGACAAGCTCTGGAAACACCATATATTTT.

This chain uses TRBV3-1 (or the pseudogene TRBV3-2) with TRBJ1-5; TRBD1 aligns across 7 bases. The V gene end was trimmed by 4 bases and the J gene end by 5 bases; junction bases not matched to a gene: 2. The CDR3 covers 13 residues. Germline V gene sequence: CDR1 LGHDT, CDR2 YNNKEL (reference sequence). CDR3 region: CASSPDRDQPQHF. The CDR3 DNA reads as TGTGCCAGCAGCCCAGACAGGGATCAGCCCCAGCATTTT.

In its sample, this clone was seen a few times. V gene TRBV6-1 combines with J gene TRBJ2-7; TRBD2 might be the D (5 bases). The CDR3 spans 11 residues. V was pared by 3 bases and J by 11 bases, with 11 bases between. Germline values: CDR1 MNHNS, CDR2 SASEGT. The CDR3 DNA reads as TGTGCCAGCAGTGAGTCATTCGGGGAGTACTTC. It encodes CASSESFGEYF.

In its sample, this clone was seen a few times. The chain is built from TRBV6-2 or TRBV6-3 and TRBJ1-2, with unresolved D. Per germline, CDR1 MNHEY and CDR2 SVGEGT. V was shortened by 2 bases and J by 4 bases, with 11 bases between the two germline ends. This CDR3 spans 14 amino acids. The CDR3, as DNA: TGTGCCAGCAGTTACCCGGGAAGAGGCTATGGCTACACCTTC. Protein product: CASSYPGRGYGYTF.

V gene TRBV2 combines with J gene TRBJ2-1; perhaps TRBD1 as D (6 bases). Trimming cost V 6 bases and J 4 bases, with 16 bases left between them. CDR3 size: 15 residues. Per germline, CDR1 SNHLY and CDR2 FYNNEI. The CDR3, as DNA: TGTGCCAGCAGAAACAGGGTTTCCCCTTACAATGAGCAGTTCTTC. Translating gives CASRNRVSPYNEQFF.

The chain joins TRBV10-3 to TRBJ1-1, with a weak D call TRBD1 (6 bases). V lost 8 bases and J 4 bases, leaving 20 bases between the germline ends. CDR3 size: 15 residues. CDR1 is ENHRY, CDR2 SYGVKD, per germline. The CDR3, as DNA: TGTGCCATCGGGGGATGGGGGCGCGGGAGCACTGAAGCTTTCTTT. It specifies CAIGGWGRGSTEAFF.

This rearrangement joins TRBV5-5 to TRBJ2-2, with 10 positions matching TRBD2. The V gene end was trimmed by 5 bases and the J gene end by 6 bases; junction bases not matched to a gene: 10. This CDR3 comprises 16 residues. Germline V CDR1 and CDR2: SGHKS, YYEKEE (reference sequence). This chain's CDR3 is CASRGMPGLASGELFF. The CDR3 coding sequence is TGTGCCAGCAGAGGGATGCCGGGACTAGCGTCCGGGGAGCTGTTTTTT.